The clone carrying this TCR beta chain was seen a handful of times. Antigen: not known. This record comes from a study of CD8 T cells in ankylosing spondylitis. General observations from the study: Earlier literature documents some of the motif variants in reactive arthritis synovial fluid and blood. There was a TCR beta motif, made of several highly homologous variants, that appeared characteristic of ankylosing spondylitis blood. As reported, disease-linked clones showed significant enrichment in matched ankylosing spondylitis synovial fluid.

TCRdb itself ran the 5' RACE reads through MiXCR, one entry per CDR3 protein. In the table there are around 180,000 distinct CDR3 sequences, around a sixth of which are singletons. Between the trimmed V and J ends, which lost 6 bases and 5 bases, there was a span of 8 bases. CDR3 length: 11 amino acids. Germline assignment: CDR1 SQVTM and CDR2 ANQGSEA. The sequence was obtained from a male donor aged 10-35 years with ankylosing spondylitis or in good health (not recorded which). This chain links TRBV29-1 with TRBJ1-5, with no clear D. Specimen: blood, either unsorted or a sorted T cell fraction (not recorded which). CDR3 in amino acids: CSVGDDQPQHF. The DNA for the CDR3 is TGCAGCGTCGGAGACGATCAGCCCCAGCATTTT. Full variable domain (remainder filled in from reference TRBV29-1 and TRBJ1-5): SAVISQKPSRDICQRGTSLTIQCQVDSQVTMMFWYRQQPGQSLTLIATANQGSEATYESGFVIDKFPISRPNLTFSTLTVSNMSPEDSSIYLCSVGDDQPQHFGDGTRLSIL.